The T cell receptor beta chain described here comes from a study of blood T cells in healthy people across ages. A word on this clonotype: This may arise from a read error, as a much more abundant clone is one base away.

Next came a second PCR, run for about 7 to 12 cycles, which used a sample-barcoded 5' primer along with a J-beta primer mix. Each CDR3 protein is one row after TCRdb ran MiXCR on the 5' RACE reads. The sample has hundreds of thousands of distinct CDR3 sequences; more than 45% are singletons. This TCR was recovered from a woman older than 75 in good health. Sequences were obtained from blood.

The CDR3 DNA reads as TGCAGTGCTAGCAGGCAGGGGTGGTCGGGCAGCTACAGTGAGCAGTTCTTC. It encodes CSASRQGWSGSYSEQFF. The genes are TRBV20-1 and TRBJ2-1, with D perhaps matching TRBD1 (6 bases). Germline CDR1 and CDR2: DFQATT and SNEGSKA (reference sequence). CDR3 length equals 17 residues.